This T cell receptor (beta chain) originates from a study of T-cell memory formation after mild COVID-19. Employing constant-segment primers, 5'RACE generated TCR alpha and TCR beta cDNA libraries bearing sample barcodes and UMIs. From the 5' RACE reads, TCRdb called clonotypes with MiXCR, one entry per CDR3 protein. The repertoire includes about 290,000 distinct CDR3 sequences, less than 20% of them detected once, and roughly a fifth sits in the top ten. Sequenced: PBMCs or a T cell subset sorted from them (not recorded which). This clonotype originated in a man between 18 and 29 years old who had mild COVID-19 (a few samples of this study predate the infection). Cell type and time point are not known.

CDR3 DNA: TGTGCCAGCAGCCCTACGACCGAGGACAGTTTCACTGAAGCTTTCTTT. It yields the protein CASSPTTEDSFTEAFF. The rearrangement links TRBV3-1 to TRBJ1-1, with a weak D call TRBD1 (6 bases). Trimming removed 4 bases from V and 4 bases from J, with 19 bases in between. CDR3 length: 16 residues. Looked up from germline, CDR1 is LGHDT and CDR2 is YNNKEL (reference sequence).